This T cell receptor (beta chain) is from a study of metastatic and nonmetastatic thyroid tumors. Across the whole study: It was across blood and tumor or nodule tissue from malignant and benign thyroid patients that repertoires were compared. Study-wide points: For both blood and tumor, malignant thyroid tumors reportedly showed significantly higher TCR beta diversity than benign nodules did.

In this sample, this clone turned up many times. Its antigen is not identified. The V gene's germline CDR1 is MNHEY and CDR2 SMNVEV (reference sequence). Between the trimmed V and J ends, which lost 3 bases and 4 bases, there was a span of 18 bases. CDR3 length: 17 amino acids. As processed by the authors: The study's classifier, a distant-metastasis tool for papillary thyroid cancer, was built using CDR3 differences across clinicopathological groups. TCRdb re-called clones via MiXCR from the PCR reads. The V and J calls follow TCRdb's processing rather than the paper's. The table includes 85,000 to 95,000 clones, under 15% detected once. Until they underwent thyroid surgery, no patient had received any treatment.

The rearrangement uses TRBV27 and TRBJ1-4; D is possibly TRBD1 (6 bases). Material: blood. This TCR came from a female donor with papillary thyroid cancer or a benign thyroid nodule (not recorded which). Some clones in this sample may be carry-over from other donors' samples. The CDR3 DNA follows: TGTGCCAGCAGTTTCTCCTATGACCCCAGGGGTAATGAAAAACTGTTTTTT. Protein: CASSFSYDPRGNEKLFF.